What follows are 7 T cell receptor beta chains derived from one specimen sequenced in a study of response to subunit inactivated influenza vaccine. TCRdb called the RT-PCR reads again in MiXCR, with one record for every CDR3 protein. The sample lists approximately 520,000 distinct CDR3 sequences; roughly 23% were seen once. Sequencing was performed on CD4+ T cells sorted from PBMCs, taken approximately 5 days after vaccination. The receptors stem from a man in his forties or fifties who received an inactivated influenza vaccine.

This clonotype has a handful of counts. The J gene is TRBJ2-2, the V gene TRBV28, with 7 bases lining up with TRBD2. The V gene end was trimmed by 4 bases and the J gene end by 9 bases; junction bases not matched to a gene: 20. CDR1 and CDR2 (germline): MDHEN, SYDVKM. CDR3 length: 18 amino acids. CDR3 nucleotides: TGTGCCAGCAGTTCCCCAATTCGTACGGGAGGCTTACCGCGGGAGCTGTTTTTT. Protein sequence: CASSSPIRTGGLPRELFF. The variable domain in full, with the rest retrieved from reference TRBV28 and TRBJ2-2, is DVKVTQSSRYLVKRTGEKVFLECVQDMDHENMFWYRQDPGLGLRLIYFSYDVKMKEKGDIPEGYSVSREKKERFSLILESASTNQTSMYLCASSSPIRTGGLPRELFFGEGSRLTVL.

About this clonotype itself: A much larger clone is a single base away; this may be a read error. The chain employs TRBV4-1 and TRBJ1-2, with no clear D. The germline gives CDR1 MGHRA, CDR2 YSYEKL. CDR3 length: 16 residues. The CDR3 loop is CAISQGPNARLYGYTF. The CDR3, as DNA: TGCGCCATCAGCCAAGGCCCCAACGCCCGACTTTATGGCTACACCTTC.

A few counts support this clonotype. The gene calls are TRBV6-5 and TRBJ2-3; no clear D. Per the germline V gene, CDR1 is MNHEY and CDR2 is SVGAGI. The CDR3 is 16 amino acids. Trimming took off 1 base at V and 4 bases at J, with 15 bases between the two ends. The CDR3 is CASSYLTPSLPDTQYF. As DNA, the CDR3 is TGTGCCAGCAGTTACTTGACCCCTAGTTTGCCAGATACGCAGTATTTT.

This chain joins TRBV6-5 and TRBJ2-4; 7 bases line up with TRBD2. Germline CDR1 is MNHEY and CDR2 is SVGAGI. V shed 0 bases, J shed 7 bases, and the junction held 6 bases outside the gene matches. CDR3 length: 15 amino acids. CDR3 amino acids: CASSYSKGGTNIQYF. The DNA for the CDR3 is TGTGCCAGCAGTTACTCGAAGGGAGGGACCAACATTCAGTACTTC.

The gene calls are TRBV20-1 and TRBJ1-2; unclear D gene. Germline CDR1 DFQATT, CDR2 SNEGSKA (reference sequence). This CDR3 has 13 amino acids. Trimming stripped 6 bases from V and 8 bases from J, with 19 bases between. The CDR3 sequence: CSAQEKSQGGYTF. The CDR3 DNA follows: TGCAGTGCCCAAGAGAAAAGTCAAGGAGGCTACACCTTC.

The chain has TRBV28 and TRBJ1-2; D is undetermined. Trimming removed 7 bases at V and 0 bases at J, with 12 bases between. The germline V gene has CDR1 MDHEN and CDR2 SYDVKM. The length of the CDR3 is 14 residues. The CDR3: CASTPRTSNYGYTF. For the CDR3, the DNA is TGTGCCAGCACCCCCCGCACCTCTAACTATGGCTACACCTTC.

This clonotype was observed a few times. This chain connects TRBV6-2 or TRBV6-3 to TRBJ2-7; D not certain. The CDR3 length is 17 residues. Germline V gene data show CDR1 as MNHEY and CDR2 as SVGEGT. V dropped 8 bases and J dropped 7 bases, with 30 bases sitting between them. The CDR3 DNA is TGTGCCAGCCCTTTTCCCTGTCCGGACGGAGAACTGGGGGAGCAGTACTTC. This translates into CASPFPCPDGELGEQYF.